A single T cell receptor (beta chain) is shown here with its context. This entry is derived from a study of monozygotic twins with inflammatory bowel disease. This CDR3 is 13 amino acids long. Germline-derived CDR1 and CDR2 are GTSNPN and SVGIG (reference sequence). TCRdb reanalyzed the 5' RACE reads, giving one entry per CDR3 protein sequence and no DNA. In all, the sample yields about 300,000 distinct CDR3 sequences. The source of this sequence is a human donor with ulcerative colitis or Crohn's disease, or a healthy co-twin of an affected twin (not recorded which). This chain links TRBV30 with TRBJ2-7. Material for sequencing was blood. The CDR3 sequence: CAWSGQGPYEQYF.